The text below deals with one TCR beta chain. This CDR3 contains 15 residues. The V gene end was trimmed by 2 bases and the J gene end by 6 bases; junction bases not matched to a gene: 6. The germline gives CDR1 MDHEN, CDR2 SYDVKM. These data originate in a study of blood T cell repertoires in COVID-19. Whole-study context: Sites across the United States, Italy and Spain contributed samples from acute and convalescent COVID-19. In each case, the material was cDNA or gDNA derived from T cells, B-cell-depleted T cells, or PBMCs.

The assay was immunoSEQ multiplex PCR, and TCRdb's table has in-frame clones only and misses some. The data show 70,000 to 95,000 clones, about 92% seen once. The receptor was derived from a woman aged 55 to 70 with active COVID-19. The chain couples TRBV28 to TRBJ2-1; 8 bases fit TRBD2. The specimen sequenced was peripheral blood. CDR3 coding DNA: TGTGCCAGCAGTTTAGGCGGGGGGACCCCCAATGAGCAGTTCTTC. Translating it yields CASSLGGGTPNEQFF.